These T cell receptor beta chains were read from a single sample in a study of CD8 T cells in ankylosing spondylitis. TCRdb itself ran the 5' RACE reads through MiXCR, one entry per CDR3 protein. In the table there are roughly 670,000 distinct CDR3 sequences, 15% to 20% of which are singletons. The sequenced sample consisted of blood, either unsorted or a sorted T cell fraction (not recorded which). The receptors were gathered from a male donor with ankylosing spondylitis. Each CDR3 is given with its conserved first and last residue. The D gene is left open where the match is weak. Clone size is stated in some rows and not others, as once, few, many or a class when expanded.

J | D | length | V | size | DNA | CDR3
TRBJ2-4 | NA | 11 | TRBV20-1 | many | TGCAGTGCTACCATTGGGGGCAGGCCGTACTTC | CSATIGGRPYF
TRBJ2-5 | NA | 12 | TRBV15 | NA | TGTGCCACCAGCAGAGGGGGAGAGACCCAGTACTTC | CATSRGGETQYF
TRBJ2-5 | TRBD1 | 16 | TRBV12-3/TRBV12-4 | few | TGTGCCAGCAGTCCCTCGGGACAGGGGGCGAAAGAGACCCAGTACTTC | CASSPSGQGAKETQYF
TRBJ1-1 | NA | 15 | TRBV12-3/TRBV12-4 | few | TGTGCCAGCAGTTTAAGGGCAGTAGGGAACACTGAAGCTTTCTTT | CASSLRAVGNTEAFF
TRBJ2-4 | NA | 13 | TRBV7-9 | few | TGTGCCAGCAGCTTAGTGGGGGTAAACATTCAGTACTTC | CASSLVGVNIQYF
TRBJ2-7 | TRBD2 | 20 | TRBV4-3 | many | TGCGCCAGCAGCCAAGTTGCGGCGGGAGTAGGGTTTGGGAGCTCCTACGAGCAGTACTTC | CASSQVAAGVGFGSSYEQYF
TRBJ1-4 | NA | 14 | TRBV12-3/TRBV12-4 | NA | TGTGCCAGCAGTTTGCGGCTTACTAATGAAAAACTGTTTTTT | CASSLRLTNEKLFF
TRBJ2-3 | TRBD1 | 16 | TRBV29-1 | NA | TGCAGCGTTGAAGAGGCGGACAGGGGGCCGACAGATACGCAGTATTTT | CSVEEADRGPTDTQYF
TRBJ1-3 | TRBD1 | 13 | TRBV2 | few | TGTGCCAGCAGGGACAGGCCTGGAAACACCATATATTTT | CASRDRPGNTIYF
TRBJ1-1 | TRBD1 | 15 | TRBV13 | NA | TGTGCCAGCAGCTTCCCACAGGGGGATGTCCCTGAAGCTTTCTTT | CASSFPQGDVPEAFF
TRBJ1-2 | TRBD1 | 13 | TRBV29-1 | many | TGCAGCGTTGGGGACAGGGGCACCGGTGGCTACACCTTC | CSVGDRGTGGYTF
TRBJ1-5 | NA | 12 | TRBV12-3/TRBV12-4 | NA | TGTGCCAGCAGTCAAAGCCCTCAGCCCCAGCATTTT | CASSQSPQPQHF